This T cell receptor beta chain was retrieved from a study of blood T cell repertoires in COVID-19. Study in general: COVID-19 samples, acute and convalescent, were from the United States, Italy and Spain.

V was cut by 1 base and J by 1 base, with 5 bases left in between. The CDR3 has 13 amino acids. Germline CDR1 LGHNA, CDR2 YSLEER. Sequencing used immunoSEQ multiplex PCR; TCRdb keeps in-frame clones, though not all of them. The repertoire has 150,000 to 200,000 clones, approximately 87% of them found once; the top ten carry approximately 7%. This TCR was sampled from a woman aged 45-65 years who had recovered from COVID-19. The chain employs TRBV4-3 and TRBJ2-7; no clear D gene. Sequences were obtained from PBMCs or T cells enriched from blood (not recorded which). The CDR3 nucleotides are TGCGCCAGCAGCCAAGCCCATTCCTACGAGCAGTACTTC. This translates into CASSQAHSYEQYF.